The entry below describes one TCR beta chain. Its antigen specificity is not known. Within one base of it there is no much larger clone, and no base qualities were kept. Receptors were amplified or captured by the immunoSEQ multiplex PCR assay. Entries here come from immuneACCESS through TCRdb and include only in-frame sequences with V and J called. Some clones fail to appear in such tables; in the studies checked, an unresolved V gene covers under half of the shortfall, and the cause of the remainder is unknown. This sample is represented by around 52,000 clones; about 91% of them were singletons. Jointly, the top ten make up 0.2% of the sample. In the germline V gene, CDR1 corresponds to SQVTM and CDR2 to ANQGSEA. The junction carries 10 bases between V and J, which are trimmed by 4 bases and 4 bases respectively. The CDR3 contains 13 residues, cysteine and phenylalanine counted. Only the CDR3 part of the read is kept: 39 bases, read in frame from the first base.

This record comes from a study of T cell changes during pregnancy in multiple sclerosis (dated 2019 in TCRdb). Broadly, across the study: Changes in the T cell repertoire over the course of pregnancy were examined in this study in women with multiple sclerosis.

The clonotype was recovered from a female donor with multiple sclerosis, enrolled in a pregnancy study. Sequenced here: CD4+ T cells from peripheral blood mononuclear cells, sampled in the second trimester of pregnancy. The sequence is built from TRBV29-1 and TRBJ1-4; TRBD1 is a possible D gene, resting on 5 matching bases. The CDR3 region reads CSVGGASNEKLFF. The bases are TGCAGCGTTGGGGGCGCGAGTAATGAAAAACTGTTTTTT.